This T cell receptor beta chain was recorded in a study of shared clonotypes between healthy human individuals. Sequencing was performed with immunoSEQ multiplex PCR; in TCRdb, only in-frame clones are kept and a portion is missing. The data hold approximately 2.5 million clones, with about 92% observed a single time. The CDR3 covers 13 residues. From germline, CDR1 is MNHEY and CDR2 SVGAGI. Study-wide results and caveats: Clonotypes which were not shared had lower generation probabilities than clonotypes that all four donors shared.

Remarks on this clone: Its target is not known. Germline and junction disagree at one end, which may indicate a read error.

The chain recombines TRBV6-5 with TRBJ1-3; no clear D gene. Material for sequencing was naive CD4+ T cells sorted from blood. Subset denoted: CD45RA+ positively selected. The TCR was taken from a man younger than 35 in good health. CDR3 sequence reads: CASSYAEGSTIYF. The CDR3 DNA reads TGTGCCAGCAGTTACGCTGAAGGAAGCACCATATATTTT.